This T cell receptor beta chain was obtained from a study of blood T cell repertoires in COVID-19. The overall study: Donors in the United States, Italy and Spain gave samples during acute or convalescent COVID-19.

Generated by immunoSEQ multiplex PCR, the TCRdb table keeps only in-frame clones and is missing some. The sample holds 300,000 to 350,000 clones, approximately 86% seen once. The CDR3 has 15 residues. Germline V lookup: CDR1 SGHKS, CDR2 YYEKEE (reference sequence). V was clipped by 0 bases and J by 7 bases, with 14 bases between them. The sequenced sample consisted of PBMCs or T cells enriched from blood (not recorded which). The receptor's source is a woman in her 40s with acute COVID-19. The V call is TRBV5-5, the J call TRBJ2-1, with a tentative D call TRBD1 (5 bases). In nucleotides, the CDR3 is TGTGCCAGCAGCTTGGCCGTAGCAGGGAAGAATGAGCAGTTCTTC. As protein: CASSLAVAGKNEQFF.